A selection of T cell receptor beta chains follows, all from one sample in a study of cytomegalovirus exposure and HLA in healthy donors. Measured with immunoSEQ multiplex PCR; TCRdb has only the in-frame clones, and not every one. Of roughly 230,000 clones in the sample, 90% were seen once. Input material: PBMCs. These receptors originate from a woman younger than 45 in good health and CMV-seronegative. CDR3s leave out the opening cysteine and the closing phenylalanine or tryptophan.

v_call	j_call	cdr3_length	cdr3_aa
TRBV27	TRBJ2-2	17	ASSLRQLPGLLNTGELF
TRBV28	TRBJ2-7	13	ASSDRGPRAYEQY
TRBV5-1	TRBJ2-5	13	ASSPGDRGHETQY
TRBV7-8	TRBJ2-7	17	ASSLVLSTWRSPPYEQY
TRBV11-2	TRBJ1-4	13	ASRIGQGGREKLF
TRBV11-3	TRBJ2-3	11	ASSLASPDTQY
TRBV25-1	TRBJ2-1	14	ASSGSRGGSWNEQF
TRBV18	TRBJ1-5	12	ASAPTDSNQPQH
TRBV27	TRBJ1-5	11	ASSGGWNQPQH
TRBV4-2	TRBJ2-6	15	ASSHYWDVSGANVLT
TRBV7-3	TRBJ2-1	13	ASSSGGGAGNEQF
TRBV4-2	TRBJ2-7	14	ASSQVLASGNHEQY
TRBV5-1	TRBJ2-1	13	ASSLAGYIYNEQF
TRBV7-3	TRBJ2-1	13	ASSLIGSGLNEQF
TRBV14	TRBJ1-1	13	ASSQYGTGWNEAF
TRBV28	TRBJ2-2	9	ASSETAELF
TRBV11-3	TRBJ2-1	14	ASSLPSGPSLPEQF
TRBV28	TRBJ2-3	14	ASSSPTSGTTDTQY
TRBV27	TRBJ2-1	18	ASSLFAGLAGGRSYNEQF
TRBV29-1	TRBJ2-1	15	SVEYGTAESDYNEQF
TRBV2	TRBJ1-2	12	ASSDSLGTYGYT
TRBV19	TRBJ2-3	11	ASSPLNTDTQY
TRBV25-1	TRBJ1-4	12	ASARGGGGEKLF
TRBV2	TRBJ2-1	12	ASRGGGPYNEQF
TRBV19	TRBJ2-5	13	ASSYSIHRGETQY
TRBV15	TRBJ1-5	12	ATSSGYSNQPQH
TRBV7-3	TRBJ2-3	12	ASSARGGTDTQY
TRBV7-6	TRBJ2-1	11	ASSHDSYNEQF
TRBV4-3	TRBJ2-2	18	ASSQDLGLAGGVNTGELF
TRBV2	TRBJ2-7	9	ASEQGNEQY
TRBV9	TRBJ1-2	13	ASSVGGTGYVRSA
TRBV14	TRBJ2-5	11	ASSQWGRETQY
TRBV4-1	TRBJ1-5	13	ASSQDRTGNQPQH
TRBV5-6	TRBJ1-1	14	ASSYWTGGKNTEAF
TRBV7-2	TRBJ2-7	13	ASSPGPHTAYEQY
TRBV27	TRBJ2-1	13	ASSLGLADYNEQF
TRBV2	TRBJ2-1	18	ASSEDGQGAKPGIYNEQF
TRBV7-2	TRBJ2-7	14	ASSYGATGTIYEQY
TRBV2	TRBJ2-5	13	ASSPRQGPVETQY
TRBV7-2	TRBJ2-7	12	ASSFGGPRGEQY
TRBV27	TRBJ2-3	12	ASTQLAGSDTQY
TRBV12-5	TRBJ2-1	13	ASGQVPLSYNEQF
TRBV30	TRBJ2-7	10	AWSWHNYEQY
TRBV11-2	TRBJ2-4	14	ASSLGQEGIKNIQY
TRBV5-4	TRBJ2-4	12	ASSPARDKNIQY
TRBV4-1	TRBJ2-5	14	ASSQPDRGYQETQY
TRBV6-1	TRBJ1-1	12	ASSVGSANTEAF